The 23 T cell receptor beta chains listed next were all sequenced from one sample in a study of T cell changes during pregnancy in multiple sclerosis. Generated by immunoSEQ multiplex PCR, the TCRdb table keeps only in-frame clones and is missing some. The sample includes 60,000 to 90,000 clones, 89% of them seen just once. The sample here was peripheral blood, taken before pregnancy. Receptor source: a female donor with multiple sclerosis, enrolled in a pregnancy study.

This rearrangement joins TRBV5-1 to TRBJ2-3, with D perhaps matching TRBD2 (6 bases). CDR1 is SGHRS and CDR2 is YFSETQ in the germline V gene. V dropped 3 bases and J dropped 8 bases, with 19 bases sitting between them. CDR3 length equals 15 residues. In DNA, the CDR3 is TGCGCCAGCAGCTCGGGACTCCCGGTGATCGGTACGCAGTATTTT. Translating gives CASSSGLPVIGTQYF.

V usage is TRBV2 and J usage is TRBJ2-5, with 12 bases aligning to TRBD2. The germline CDR1 and CDR2 sequences are SNHLY and FYNNEI. V lost 3 bases, J lost 5 bases, and 4 bases stayed unmatched. The CDR3 sequence is 15 residues long. The CDR3 region has the DNA TGTGCCAGCAGTGATTCGACTAGCGGGGGTGAGACCCAGTACTTC. Protein sequence: CASSDSTSGGETQYF.

The gene calls are TRBV9 and TRBJ2-2; D remains unclear. Germline V gene data show CDR1 as SGDLS and CDR2 as YYNGEE. CDR3 length: 15 residues. Trimming left V 0 bases short and J 1 base short, with 7 bases between. The CDR3 region has the DNA TGTGCCAGCAGCGTAGACCTAAGGAACACCGGGGAGCTGTTTTTT. It translates to CASSVDLRNTGELFF.

The genes are TRBV6-1 and TRBJ2-3; D might be TRBD1 (6 bases). V lost 2 bases, J lost 3 bases, and 18 bases lay in between. CDR1 is MNHNS and CDR2 is SASEGT in the germline V gene. The CDR3 spans 17 residues. The CDR3 loop reads CASSERVRPDRTDTQYF. The CDR3, as DNA: TGTGCCAGCAGTGAAAGGGTGAGGCCAGACAGGACAGATACGCAGTATTTT.

The chain joins TRBV30 to TRBJ2-7, with unresolved D. V lost 2 bases to trimming and J lost 6 bases, with 17 bases between them. The CDR3 loop spans 14 amino acids. Germline assignment: CDR1 GTSNPN and CDR2 SVGIG (reference sequence). CDR3 nucleotide sequence: TGTGCCTGGAGTATAGGAGAAATAGAGACCGAGCAGTACTTC. This translates into CAWSIGEIETEQYF. The entire variable domain, with the rest obtained from reference TRBV30 and TRBJ2-7, is as follows: SQTIHQWPATLVQPVGSPLSLECTVEGTSNPNLYWYRQAAGRGLQLLFYSVGIGQISSEVPQNLSASRPQDRQFILSSKKLLLSDSGFYLCAWSIGEIETEQYFGPGTRLTVT.

The rearrangement links TRBV19 to TRBJ1-4, with 9 bases identical to TRBD1. The CDR3 consists of 18 residues. Germline CDR1 and CDR2: LNHDA and SQIVND (reference sequence). V lost 5 bases and J lost 0; bases outside the gene matches: 10. The CDR3, as DNA: TGTGCCAGTAGTGTCATGACAGGGGGATTTGCAACTAATGAAAAACTGTTTTTT. Translation: CASSVMTGGFATNEKLFF.

The rearrangement links TRBV7-6 to TRBJ2-7; 8 bases fit TRBD2. With V trimmed by 2 bases and J by 2 bases, 5 bases remained unmatched. The length of the CDR3 is 15 residues. Germline loops: CDR1 SGHVS, CDR2 FNYEAQ. The CDR3 protein is CASSLWAGGAYEQYF. The DNA of the CDR3 is TGTGCCAGCAGCTTATGGGCGGGGGGTGCCTACGAGCAGTACTTC.

This chain joins TRBV18 and TRBJ2-5, with 8 bases identical to TRBD1. The CDR3 is 15 amino acids. V gave up 4 bases and J gave up 3 bases; unmatched junction bases: 7. Germline lookup yields CDR1 KGHSH and CDR2 LQKENI. The CDR3 DNA sequence: TGTGCCAGCTCACTGGGCTACAGGGGGGAAGAGACCCAGTACTTC. Translating gives CASSLGYRGEETQYF. The entire variable domain, with the rest obtained from reference TRBV18 and TRBJ2-5, is as follows: NAGVMQNPRHLVRRRGQEARLRCSPMKGHSHVYWYRQLPEEGLKFMVYLQKENIIDESGMPKERFSAEFPKEGPSILRIQQVVRGDSAAYFCASSLGYRGEETQYFGPGTRLLVL.

This clone came up once. The rearrangement uses TRBV13 and TRBJ1-1; 8 bases line up with TRBD1. CDR3 length: 15 amino acids. The ends lost 6 bases at V and 1 base at J; junction bases unmatched: 7. The germline V gene has CDR1 PRHDT and CDR2 FYEKMQ (reference sequence). The CDR3 DNA reads TGTGCCAGCAGGGTCAGGGGGCCGCCGAACACTGAAGCTTTCTTT. Protein product: CASRVRGPPNTEAFF.

This chain links TRBV5-4 with TRBJ2-3; no definite D call. V shed 1 base and J shed 6 bases, with 12 bases lying between them. The germline CDR1 and CDR2 sequences are SGHNT and YYREEE (reference sequence). CDR3 length: 14 amino acids. The CDR3 DNA follows: TGTGCCAGCAGCTTGACTCCCCAACCTGATACGCAGTATTTT. The encoded protein is CASSLTPQPDTQYF.

This chain uses TRBV19 with TRBJ2-5; TRBD2 aligns across 14 bases. This CDR3 has 18 residues. The germline V gene encodes CDR1 LNHDA and CDR2 SQIVND (reference sequence). V was clipped by 6 bases and J by 5 bases; unmatched bases: 14. The chain's CDR3 is CASSPQGTSGGWVETQYF. Here the CDR3 DNA reads TGTGCCAGTAGCCCACAAGGGACTAGCGGGGGATGGGTTGAGACCCAGTACTTC.

The rearrangement uses TRBV5-1 and TRBJ1-2; D is perhaps TRBD1 (6 bases). The V gene's germline CDR1 is SGHRS and CDR2 YFSETQ. CDR3 length: 16 residues. Trimming took off 0 bases at V and 4 bases at J, with 16 bases between the two ends. DNA for the CDR3: TGCGCCAGCAGCTTGGACCCGAATGGGGGCGTCTATGGCTACACCTTC. Protein: CASSLDPNGGVYGYTF.

As DNA, the CDR3 is TGTGCCAGCTCACCATGGACAGGGAACACTGAAGCTTTCTTT. It yields the protein CASSPWTGNTEAFF. The chain carries TRBV18 and TRBJ1-1; 7 bases align to TRBD1. The germline CDR1 and CDR2 sequences are KGHSH and LQKENI. Trimming cost V 2 bases and J 1 base; bases outside gene matches: 1. The CDR3 covers 14 residues.

The CDR3: CASSLSGNYNSPLHF. CDR3 in DNA: TGCGCCAGCAGCTTGTCGGGAAACTATAATTCACCCCTCCACTTT. The V call is TRBV5-1, the J call TRBJ1-6; D uncertain. Trimming took 1 base from V and 3 from J, leaving 8 bases between them. The CDR3 extends over 15 amino acids. Germline V gene sequence: CDR1 SGHRS, CDR2 YFSETQ.

Comment on this clone: Other DNA sequences in this specimen translate into the identical CDR3. The V gene is TRBV18, the J gene TRBJ2-3; D gene ambiguous. Trimming left V 2 bases short and J 4 bases short, with 10 bases between. CDR3 size: 14 residues. Germline V lookup: CDR1 KGHSH, CDR2 LQKENI. CDR3 loop: CASSPGSSPDTQYF. The CDR3 nucleotides are TGTGCCAGCTCACCAGGTAGTAGTCCAGATACGCAGTATTTT.

This chain joins TRBV18 and TRBJ2-7, with TRBD1 matching over 10 bases. The germline V gene has CDR1 KGHSH and CDR2 LQKENI. The ends lost 3 bases at V and 5 bases at J; junction bases unmatched: 4. This CDR3 comprises 14 residues. As DNA, the CDR3 is TGTGCCAGCTCACCGGGACAGGGGTTCCACGAGCAGTACTTC. Translation gives CASSPGQGFHEQYF.

The chain couples TRBV28 to TRBJ2-7; D may be TRBD2 (6 bases). In germline, CDR1 is MDHEN, CDR2 SYDVKM. V was pared by 6 bases and J by 9 bases, with 12 bases between. The CDR3 has 11 residues. CDR3 amino acids: CASSLAGRQYF. In nucleotides, the CDR3 is TGTGCCAGCAGCCTTGCGGGACGGCAGTACTTC.

The chain combines TRBV9 with TRBJ2-7; 10 nucleotides agree with TRBD1. Germline V gives CDR1 SGDLS, CDR2 YYNGEE. The J segment lost 5 bases and the V segment lost 3 bases, leaving 11 bases of the junction unmatched. This CDR3 contains 16 residues. This CDR3 is CASSAGWGQGTDEQYF. The CDR3 coding sequence is TGTGCCAGCAGCGCCGGCTGGGGACAGGGGACTGACGAGCAGTACTTC.

The rearrangement joins TRBV5-1 to TRBJ2-3; the match to TRBD2 covers 10 bases. There are 17 residues in the CDR3. V lost 0 bases and J lost 0; bases outside the gene matches: 4. In germline, CDR1 is SGHRS, CDR2 YFSETQ. CDR3 protein: CASSLEAAGGSTDTQYF. Here the CDR3 DNA reads TGCGCCAGCAGCTTGGAAGCAGCGGGGGGGAGCACAGATACGCAGTATTTT.

The rearrangement uses TRBV18 and TRBJ2-7; tentative D call: TRBD1 (6 bases). This CDR3 is built from 16 residues. Germline V gene data show CDR1 as KGHSH and CDR2 as LQKENI. V was clipped by 3 bases and J by 0 bases, with 15 bases between them. The CDR3 bases are TGTGCCAGCTCACCCTTGACAGGCCTGAGCTCCTACGAGCAGTACTTC. This sequence encodes CASSPLTGLSSYEQYF.

The rearrangement uses TRBV28 and TRBJ1-2, with D perhaps TRBD1 (6 bases). Germline-derived CDR1 and CDR2 are MDHEN and SYDVKM. V shed 7 bases and J shed 3 bases, with 12 bases lying between them. This CDR3 has 13 residues. CDR3 sequence: CASMISGDYGYTF. As DNA, the CDR3 is TGTGCCAGCATGATTTCAGGGGACTATGGCTACACCTTC.

This chain uses TRBV4-1 with TRBJ1-6, with D possibly matching TRBD1 (5 bases). Trimming removed 2 bases from V and 6 bases from J, with 14 bases in between. This CDR3 is built from 16 residues. Germline lookup yields CDR1 MGHRA and CDR2 YSYEKL. This CDR3 is CASSQPGGGVNSPLHF. CDR3 coding DNA: TGCGCCAGCAGCCAACCCGGGGGAGGGGTTAATTCACCCCTCCACTTT.

The rearrangement joins TRBV5-1 to TRBJ2-7; 10 nucleotides align to TRBD2. This CDR3 comprises 14 residues. The germline V gene has CDR1 SGHRS and CDR2 YFSETQ. Germline trimming cut 4 bases from V and 5 bases from J; bases unmatched to any gene: 6. The DNA of the CDR3 is TGCGCCAGCAGCGGTACTAGCGGGATCGACGAGCAGTACTTC. Translation gives CASSGTSGIDEQYF.